The T cell receptor beta chain described here comes from a study of cytomegalovirus exposure and HLA in healthy donors (dated 2017 in TCRdb). At the level of the whole study: In an earlier analysis of 450 to 750 of the donors, 276 Gb of sequence data and 117 million unique TCR beta sequences from about 190 million T cells were reported. In addition to the first cohort of 666 subjects, a separate validation cohort of over 90 different subjects was used. Of the approximately 400 genotyped donors, over 65% fell in the genetic ancestry cluster associated with self-reported Caucasian donors. In a later analysis, previously published TCR beta repertoires from several hundred donors were re-analyzed and high-resolution HLA genotyping was added so that TCR occurrence patterns could be studied. About 330 gigabases of sequencing data and 75 million to 85 million unique TCR sequences made up an early release that covered roughly 670 HLA-typed donors. The study used immunosequencing to profile the T cell repertoires of 666 subjects and linked those repertoires to cytomegalovirus serostatus. To predict cytomegalovirus infection status, the study brought together high-throughput TCR immunosequencing, statistical association of individual TCRs with disease status, and machine learning. To decide whether each TCR beta V gene segment behaved as functional or pseudogenic, an earlier analysis of over 500 of the donors relied on high-throughput TCR beta sequencing. Class I and class II HLA loci were covered by the typing at four-digit resolution. Several DR-DQ haplotypes were handled as single units for association and clustering, since linkage in the cohort was strong. Among some 400 genotyped donors of the cohort, an average of about 220,000 unique TCR beta nucleotide sequences was sequenced per donor, of which 15% to 20% were non-productive. Donor age, sex, ethnicity and CMV serostatus were compiled alongside the repertoire data. All discovery cohort repertoires had been generated on a single sequencing platform. The study aimed to test whether cataloging public T cell receptors could reveal signatures of past pathogen exposure. Rather than using new phenotypic data, the later analysis identified candidate immune exposures from TCR beta sequences and from how often those sequences occurred across donors. Typing coverage differed by locus: A, B, C, DRB1 and DQB1 were typed in roughly 629-640 donors, DQA1 in 500 to 550, DPA1 in 606, and DPB1 in 472. A later genetic analysis used genome-wide SNP genotypes for about three fifths of the roughly 700 donors, treating that subset as a discovery cohort. General findings and caveats noted by the study authors: Immune exposure information for the cohort was limited to CMV serostatus. In a later analysis, HLA-associated TCR beta chains showed more clonal expansion and lower generation probabilities than non-associated chains that were equally common. According to a later analysis, TCR association rates differed among HLA loci, with DRB1 alleles showing the most associated TCRs and HLA-C alleles showing the fewest. According to a later genetic analysis, donors in an Asian-associated ancestry cluster had fewer N-insertions in productive TCRs than the approximately 630-donor mean. The classifier was reported to diagnose cytomegalovirus status with high specificity and sensitivity in both the original and validation cohorts. Correlated functional status among segregating V segments might be attributable to linkage disequilibrium, but an unknown experimental factor could not be ruled out. The earlier analysis of some 540 of the donors excluded about 16 rarely observed V segments, including chromosome 9 orphons, because counts were too low. Only TCR beta chains were sequenced in this cohort, and the absence of alpha or paired-chain data limited detectable features. V-gene and J-gene trimming of TCR beta chains was associated with a missense DCLRE1C variant in a later genetic analysis, and the association was replicated in an independent cohort. A cluster of highly shared sequence variants was judged likely to be a technical artifact of the sequencing pipeline. An earlier analysis of approximately 500 of the donors showed that most TCR beta V segments appeared in productive rearrangements either about 87% or about 30% of the time, which broadly matched IMGT annotations. HLA typing was unavailable for some donors at each locus, so association tests used only the typed subset. In vitro tests confirmed that three of the cytomegalovirus-associated TCR beta chains recognize cytomegalovirus antigens. When HLA alleles, especially DR and DQ, strongly co-occurred, attributing TCR associations to individual alleles was difficult. A further reported finding was that TCR beta sequences accurately predicted the HLA-A and HLA-B alleles for most subjects in the first cohort. Specific HLA alleles were associated with more than 15,000 TCR beta sequences at a false discovery rate of 0.05 in a later analysis. The 87-base-pair reads could not distinguish some IMGT-functional V segments, including TRBV6-2 and TRBV6-3, so those segments were excluded. The authors suggested that the approach could potentially be generalized to other disease states and immunological phenotypes. While some public TCRs were present in many individuals, most TCR sequences turned up only very rarely across donors. In the study, approximately 150 TCR beta chains were listed as associated with cytomegalovirus. In a later analysis, most CMV-associated TCR beta chains were found to appear HLA-restricted, with HLA associations seemingly driven largely by CMV exposure. In a later analysis, several top co-occurrence clusters were reported to appear linked to parvovirus B19, influenza, CMV and Epstein-Barr virus. Presence/absence analyses assumed roughly uniform sequencing depth across donors, an assumption that may not hold.

To prepare the library, the immunoSEQ multiplex PCR assay was applied. The multiplex PCR relied on a mix of 60 forward primers for TCR Vbeta segments and 13 reverse primers for TCR Jbeta segments. The CDR3 region of rearranged TCR beta genes was amplified from genomic DNA with a multiplex PCR assay. The amplified TCR beta libraries were sequenced on the Illumina HiSeq System as 87-base-pair reads. As for the original processing: A later analysis counted approximately 76 million unique TCR beta chains across the 600 to 850 repertoires, and roughly 11 million of these chains were shared by at least two donors. To remove PCR and sequencing errors, raw reads were error-corrected and collapsed into unique sequences using a nearest-neighbor algorithm that merged closely related sequences. To assign V, D and J gene segments, CDR3 sequences were aligned to IMGT reference sequences. Each retained sequence needed at least a six-nucleotide match to both a V gene segment and a J gene segment. A rearrangement counted as productive if the CDR3 had no stop codons and remained in frame with V and J, and every other rearrangement counted as non-productive. CDR3 was defined by IMGT convention, running from the second conserved V-encoded cysteine to the conserved J-encoded phenylalanine. The earlier analysis of 550 to 650 of the donors excluded any sequence lacking an unambiguous match to a single V gene segment. In an earlier analysis of a few hundred of the donors, a V segment was called functional when productive rearrangements were above 56.7%, and segregating when the standard deviation between donors exceeded 5%. A statistical classification framework was built for diagnosing cytomegalovirus status from the catalog of TCR beta chain sequences. V and J gene assignment, in a later analysis, came from comparing TCR nucleotide sequences with IMGT/GENE-DB human TR gene sequences. In a later analysis, CDR3 sequences and most-parsimonious VDJ recombination scenarios were assigned using the TCRdist pipeline. A later analysis defined each TCR beta chain by its CDR3 amino acid sequence plus V-gene family, and excluded reads lacking a unique V-gene family. A later analysis removed roughly 590 highly shared, low-generation-probability nucleotide sequences to deal with suspected cross-contamination and a sequencing artifact. In a later analysis, a clonal expansion index for each public chain was calculated from normalized within-repertoire ranks of inferred template counts. In a later analysis, generation probabilities were computed using a VDJ recombination model fitted to out-of-frame rearrangements, and the results were checked against IGoR. Hypergeometric tests were used in a later analysis to score TCR-TCR, TCR-HLA and TCR-CMV co-occurrence, with a repertoire-size bias correction applied to the TCR pairs. False discovery rates were estimated in a later analysis by permuting HLA or CMV assignments 20 times. In a later analysis, co-occurring TCRs were grouped with DBSCAN, and TCRdist sequence similarity was added when clustering was performed within HLA-allele-positive subsets. Repertoires with fewer than 30,000 or more than 120,000 public chains, plus five repertoires with anomalous nucleotide sharing, were excluded from co-occurrence clustering. The clones in this table, taken by TCRdb from immuneACCESS, are in-frame only. Not every clone is retained; where verified, under half of the shortfall comes from an unresolved V gene, and the cause of the rest is unknown. That table supplies the V and J calls and clone size; D and trimming were determined from the DNA. The sample table holds some 130,000 clones, of which about 63% were seen once. 1.5% to 2% of the sample comes from the top ten.

On this clone itself: This clone's antigen is unknown. No base-level quality is on record; no much larger clone is a single base apart.

Compared with germline, V lacks 5 bases and J lacks 9 bases; bases without a gene match: 9. CDR1 and CDR2 are drawn from the germline V gene (reference sequence): LNHDA, SQIVND. The CDR3 has 15 amino acids, counting the end cysteine and phenylalanine. Only CDR3 DNA is held: 45 bases, read in frame from base 1. In total, more than 500 healthy bone marrow donors made up the cohort. All cohort members were sampled while nominally healthy, although unrecorded immune exposures were likely present. The donor was CMV seropositive and belonged to the group of 250 to 350 seropositive cohort members. A peripheral blood sample was collected from each donor, and TCR beta sequencing was performed on peripheral blood mononuclear cells. Genomic DNA extraction from the blood cell samples was performed with the Qiagen DNeasy Blood Extraction Kit.

The sequence derives from a man aged 25-45 years in good health and CMV-seropositive. The sequenced sample was PBMCs. Here the chain combines TRBV19 and TRBJ1-5; TRBD1 aligns with 11 central bases. The DNA sequence is TGTGCCAGTAGTCCTGACACCGGGACAGGGGGGCCCCAGCATTTT. It translates to CASSPDTGTGGPQHF.